This TCR beta chain was sequenced in a study of vaccination and CD4 T cells after COVID-19. Study summary: Every participant was given two doses of BNT162b2 or mRNA-1273 vaccine. Convalescent patients gave post-COVID blood a median about 100 days post-diagnosis, range 35 to 161.

The CDR3 runs to 13 residues. The germline V gene encodes CDR1 SGHDT and CDR2 YYEEEE. V gave up 4 bases and J gave up 4 bases, with 11 bases separating them. At the Johns Hopkins FTIC core, DNA taken from cultured CD4+ T cells was sequenced by way of the Oncomine TCR Beta short-read assay. TCRdb redid the calling of the PCR reads with MiXCR, one entry per CDR3 protein. The sample holds 6,500 to 7,500 distinct CDR3 sequences, around 31% seen once. About this clonotype itself: The antigen remains undetermined.

Noted treatment: approximately 11-day PBMC culture with coronavirus spike peptide pools or control peptides (ViraFEST assay). These CD4+ T cells came from an unexposed donor, sampled before the COVID-19 pandemic (2011-2018). TCRs were sequenced by ViraFEST after antigen-specific T cells had been expanded with peptide pools. This chain links TRBV5-6 with TRBJ1-2; TRBD1 might be the D (5 bases). The source material was CD4+ T cells from blood, cultured in vitro. This TCR was recovered from a human donor in good health. CDR3 loop: CASSHSGAYGYTF. The DNA of the CDR3 is TGTGCCAGCAGCCATTCCGGGGCCTATGGCTACACCTTC.